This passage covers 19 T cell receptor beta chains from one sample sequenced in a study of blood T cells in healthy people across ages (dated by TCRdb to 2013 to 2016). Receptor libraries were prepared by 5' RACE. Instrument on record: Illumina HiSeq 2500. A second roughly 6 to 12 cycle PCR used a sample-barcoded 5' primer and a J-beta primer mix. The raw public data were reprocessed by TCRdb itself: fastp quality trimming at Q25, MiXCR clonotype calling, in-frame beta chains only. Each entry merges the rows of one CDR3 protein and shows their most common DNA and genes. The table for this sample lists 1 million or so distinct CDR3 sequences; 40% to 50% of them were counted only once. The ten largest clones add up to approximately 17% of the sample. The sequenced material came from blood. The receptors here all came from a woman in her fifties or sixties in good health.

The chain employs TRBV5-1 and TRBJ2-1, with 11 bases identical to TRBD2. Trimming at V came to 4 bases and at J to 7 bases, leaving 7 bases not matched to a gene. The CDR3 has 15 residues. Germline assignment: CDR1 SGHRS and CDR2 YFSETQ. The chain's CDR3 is CASSPRLAGSNEQFF. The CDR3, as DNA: TGCGCCAGCAGCCCCCGACTAGCGGGATCGAATGAGCAGTTCTTC.

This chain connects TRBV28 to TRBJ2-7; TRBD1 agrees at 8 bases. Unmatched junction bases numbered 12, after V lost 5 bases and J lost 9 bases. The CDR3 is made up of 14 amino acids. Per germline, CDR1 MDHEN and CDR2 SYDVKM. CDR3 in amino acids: CASSPPQGAQLQYF. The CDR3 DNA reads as TGTGCCAGCAGTCCCCCCCAGGGGGCGCAGCTGCAGTACTTC.

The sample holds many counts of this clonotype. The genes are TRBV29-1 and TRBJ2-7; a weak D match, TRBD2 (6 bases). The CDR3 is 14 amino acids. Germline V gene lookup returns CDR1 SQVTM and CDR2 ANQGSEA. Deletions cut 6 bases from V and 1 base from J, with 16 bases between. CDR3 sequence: CSVGGGRGSYEQYF. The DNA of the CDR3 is TGCAGCGTGGGCGGAGGGAGAGGTTCCTACGAGCAGTACTTC.

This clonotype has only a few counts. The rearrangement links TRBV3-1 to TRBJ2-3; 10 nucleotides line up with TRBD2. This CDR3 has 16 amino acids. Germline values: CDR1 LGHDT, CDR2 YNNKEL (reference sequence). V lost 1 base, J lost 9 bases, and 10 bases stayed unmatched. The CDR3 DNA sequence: TGTGCCAGCAGCCAAGTACGGTTAGCGGGAGGTGGAACGCAGTATTTT. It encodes CASSQVRLAGGGTQYF.

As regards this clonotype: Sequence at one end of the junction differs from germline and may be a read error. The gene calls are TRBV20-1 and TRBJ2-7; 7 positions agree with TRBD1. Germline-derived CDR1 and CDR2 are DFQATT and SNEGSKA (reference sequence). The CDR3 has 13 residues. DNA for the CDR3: TGCAGTGCTGACCGACAGGGTCGCTACAAGCAGTACTTC. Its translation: CSADRQGRYKQYF.

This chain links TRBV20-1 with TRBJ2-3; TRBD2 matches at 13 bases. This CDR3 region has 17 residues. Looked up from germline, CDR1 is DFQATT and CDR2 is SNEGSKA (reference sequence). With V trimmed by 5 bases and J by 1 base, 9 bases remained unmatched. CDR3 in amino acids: CSAPGLAGVSGTDTQYF. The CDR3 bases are TGCAGTGCTCCCGGACTAGCGGGAGTCTCAGGCACAGATACGCAGTATTTT.

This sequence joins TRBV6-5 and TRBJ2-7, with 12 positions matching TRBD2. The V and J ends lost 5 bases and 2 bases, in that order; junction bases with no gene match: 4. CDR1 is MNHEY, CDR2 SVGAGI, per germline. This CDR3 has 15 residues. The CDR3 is CASSKTSGSPYEQYF. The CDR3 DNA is TGTGCCAGCAGTAAGACTAGCGGGAGCCCCTACGAGCAGTACTTC.

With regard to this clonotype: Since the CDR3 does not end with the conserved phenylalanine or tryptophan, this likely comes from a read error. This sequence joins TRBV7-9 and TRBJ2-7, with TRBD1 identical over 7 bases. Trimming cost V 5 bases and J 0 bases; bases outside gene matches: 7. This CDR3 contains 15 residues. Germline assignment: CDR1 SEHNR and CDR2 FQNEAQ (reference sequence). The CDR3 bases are TGTGCCAGCAGCCGGGGACAGAACCACTCCTACGAGCAGTACTCC. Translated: CASSRGQNHSYEQYS.

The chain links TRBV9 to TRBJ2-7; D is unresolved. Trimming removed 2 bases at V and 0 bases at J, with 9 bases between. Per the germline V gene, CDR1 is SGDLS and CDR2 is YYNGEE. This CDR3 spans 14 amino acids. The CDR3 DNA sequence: TGTGCCAGCAGCGTTTCCCCGAACTCCTACGAGCAGTACTTC. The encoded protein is CASSVSPNSYEQYF.

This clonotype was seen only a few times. CDR3 in DNA: TGTGCCAGCACCCAACCCGGTGGGGGACAGGGATACAATGAGCAGTTCTTC. This translates into CASTQPGGGQGYNEQFF. V and J are TRBV11-1 and TRBJ2-1, with TRBD1 matching 9 bases. V gave up 7 bases and J gave up 4 bases; unmatched junction bases: 14. The CDR3 spans 17 residues. Germline CDR1 and CDR2: SGHAT and FQDESV (reference sequence).

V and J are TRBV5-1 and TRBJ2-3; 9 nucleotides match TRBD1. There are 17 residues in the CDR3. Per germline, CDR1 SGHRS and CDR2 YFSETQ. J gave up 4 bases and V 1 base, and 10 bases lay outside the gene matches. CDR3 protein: CASSLIPGTGNADTQYF. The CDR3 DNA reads TGCGCCAGCAGCTTGATACCGGGGACAGGGAATGCAGATACGCAGTATTTT.

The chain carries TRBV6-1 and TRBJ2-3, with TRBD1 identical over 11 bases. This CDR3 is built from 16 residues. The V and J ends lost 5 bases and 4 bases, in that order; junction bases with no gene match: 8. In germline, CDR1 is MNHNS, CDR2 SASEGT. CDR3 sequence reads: CASSTWTGGLSDTQYF. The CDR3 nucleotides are TGTGCCAGCAGTACGTGGACAGGGGGCTTATCAGATACGCAGTATTTT.

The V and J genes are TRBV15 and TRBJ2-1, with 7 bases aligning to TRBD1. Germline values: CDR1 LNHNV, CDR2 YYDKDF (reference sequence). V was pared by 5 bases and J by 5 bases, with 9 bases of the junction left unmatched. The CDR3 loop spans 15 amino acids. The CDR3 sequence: CATSGTGTDNNEQFF. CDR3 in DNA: TGTGCCACCAGCGGCACCGGGACAGATAACAATGAGCAGTTCTTC.

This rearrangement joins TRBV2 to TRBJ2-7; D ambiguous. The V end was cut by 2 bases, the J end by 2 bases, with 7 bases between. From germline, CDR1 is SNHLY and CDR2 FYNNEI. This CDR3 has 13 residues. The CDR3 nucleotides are TGTGCCAGCAGTGAAACGCCTACCTACGAGCAGTACTTC. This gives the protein CASSETPTYEQYF. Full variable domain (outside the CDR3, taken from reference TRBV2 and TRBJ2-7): EPEVTQTPSHQVTQMGQEVILRCVPISNHLYFYWYRQILGQKVEFLVSFYNNEISEKSEIFDDQFSVERPDGSNFTLKIRSTKLEDSAMYFCASSETPTYEQYFGPGTRLTVT.

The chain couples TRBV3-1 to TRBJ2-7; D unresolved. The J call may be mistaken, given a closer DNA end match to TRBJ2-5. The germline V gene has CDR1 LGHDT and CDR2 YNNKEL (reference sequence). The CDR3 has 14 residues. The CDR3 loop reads CASSQNRVTETQYF. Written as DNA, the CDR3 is TGTGCCAGCAGCCAAAATAGGGTTACGGAGACCCAGTACTTC.

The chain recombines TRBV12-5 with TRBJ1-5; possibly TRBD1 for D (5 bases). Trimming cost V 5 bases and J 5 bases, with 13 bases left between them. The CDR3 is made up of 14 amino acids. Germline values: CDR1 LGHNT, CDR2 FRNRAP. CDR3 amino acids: CASGLNGGYQPQHF. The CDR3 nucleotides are TGTGCTAGTGGTCTTAACGGGGGGTATCAGCCCCAGCATTTT.

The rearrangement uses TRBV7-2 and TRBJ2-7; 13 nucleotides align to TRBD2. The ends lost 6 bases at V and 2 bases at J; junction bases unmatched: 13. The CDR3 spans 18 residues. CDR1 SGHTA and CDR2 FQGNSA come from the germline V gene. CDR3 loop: CASSRTSGSYPQTYEQYF. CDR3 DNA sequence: TGTGCCAGCAGTCGGACTAGCGGGAGTTACCCCCAGACCTACGAGCAGTACTTC.

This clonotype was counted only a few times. The CDR3 is CSVGGDRGRDTQYF. The CDR3 DNA follows: TGCAGCGTTGGGGGGGACAGGGGGAGAGATACGCAGTATTTT. The chain has TRBV29-1 and TRBJ2-3; TRBD1 matches at 11 bases. The CDR3 totals 14 residues. Per germline, CDR1 SQVTM and CDR2 ANQGSEA. Unmatched junction bases numbered 5, after V lost 4 bases and J lost 5 bases.

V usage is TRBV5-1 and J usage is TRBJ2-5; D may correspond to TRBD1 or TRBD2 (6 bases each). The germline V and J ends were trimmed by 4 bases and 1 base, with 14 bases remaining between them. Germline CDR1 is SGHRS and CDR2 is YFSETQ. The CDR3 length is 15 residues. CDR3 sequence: CASSLWGASQETQYF. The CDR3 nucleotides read TGCGCCAGCAGCCTCTGGGGGGCGAGCCAAGAGACCCAGTACTTC. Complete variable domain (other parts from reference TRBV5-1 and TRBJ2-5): KAGVTQTPRYLIKTRGQQVTLSCSPISGHRSVSWYQQTPGQGLQFLFEYFSETQRNKGNFPGRFSGRQFSNSRSEMNVSTLELGDSALYLCASSLWGASQETQYFGPGTRLLVL.